This T cell receptor (beta chain) was obtained from a study of Ad26.COV2.S vaccination and SARS-CoV-2 variants. At the level of the study: The COV1001 Ad26.COV2.S trial arm included the donor.

Documented treatment: about 20 received Ad26.COV2.S at low or high dose, single or two shots; about 5 received placebo; per-sample allocation not given. Specimen acquisition occurred on day 63 following the initial vaccine or placebo injection. Note on this clone: The antigen is unknown.

The study's findings and limits: Substantial breadth was reported for post-vaccination spike-specific CD8+ and CD4+ T cells.

The data were produced by immunoSEQ multiplex PCR, yet TCRdb's version contains in-frame clones alone and is incomplete. The table shows 440,000 or so clones, with 90% occurring only once. Deletions cut 4 bases from V and 7 bases from J, with 13 bases between. The CDR3 covers 14 residues. Germline CDR1 reads SNHLY; CDR2 reads FYNNEI. V and J are TRBV2 and TRBJ2-2; a possible D gene is TRBD2 (6 bases). This specimen consisted of peripheral blood, obtained in a trial of Ad26.COV2.S vaccine versus placebo. The origin of this receptor is a person aged 18-60 years who received the Ad26.COV2.S COVID-19 vaccine or a placebo. For the CDR3, the DNA is TGTGCCAGCAGTGGGGAGGTGGTAAGCGGGGAGCTGTTTTTT. Protein sequence: CASSGEVVSGELFF.